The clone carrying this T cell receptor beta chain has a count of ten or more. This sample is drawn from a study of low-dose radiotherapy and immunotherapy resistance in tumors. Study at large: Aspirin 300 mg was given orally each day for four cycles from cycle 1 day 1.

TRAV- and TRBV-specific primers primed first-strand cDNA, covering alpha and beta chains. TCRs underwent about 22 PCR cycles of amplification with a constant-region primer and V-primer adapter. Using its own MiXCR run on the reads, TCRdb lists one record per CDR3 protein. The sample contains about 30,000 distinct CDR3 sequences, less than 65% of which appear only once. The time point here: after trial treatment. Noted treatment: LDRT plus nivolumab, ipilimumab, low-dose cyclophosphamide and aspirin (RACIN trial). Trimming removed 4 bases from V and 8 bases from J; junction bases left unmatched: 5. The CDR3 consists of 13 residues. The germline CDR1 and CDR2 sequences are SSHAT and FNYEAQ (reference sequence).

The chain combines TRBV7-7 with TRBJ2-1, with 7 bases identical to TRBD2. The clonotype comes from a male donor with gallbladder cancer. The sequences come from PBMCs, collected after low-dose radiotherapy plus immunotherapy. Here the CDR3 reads CASSSNLADEQFF. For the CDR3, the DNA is TGTGCCAGCAGCTCGAACCTAGCGGATGAGCAGTTCTTC.